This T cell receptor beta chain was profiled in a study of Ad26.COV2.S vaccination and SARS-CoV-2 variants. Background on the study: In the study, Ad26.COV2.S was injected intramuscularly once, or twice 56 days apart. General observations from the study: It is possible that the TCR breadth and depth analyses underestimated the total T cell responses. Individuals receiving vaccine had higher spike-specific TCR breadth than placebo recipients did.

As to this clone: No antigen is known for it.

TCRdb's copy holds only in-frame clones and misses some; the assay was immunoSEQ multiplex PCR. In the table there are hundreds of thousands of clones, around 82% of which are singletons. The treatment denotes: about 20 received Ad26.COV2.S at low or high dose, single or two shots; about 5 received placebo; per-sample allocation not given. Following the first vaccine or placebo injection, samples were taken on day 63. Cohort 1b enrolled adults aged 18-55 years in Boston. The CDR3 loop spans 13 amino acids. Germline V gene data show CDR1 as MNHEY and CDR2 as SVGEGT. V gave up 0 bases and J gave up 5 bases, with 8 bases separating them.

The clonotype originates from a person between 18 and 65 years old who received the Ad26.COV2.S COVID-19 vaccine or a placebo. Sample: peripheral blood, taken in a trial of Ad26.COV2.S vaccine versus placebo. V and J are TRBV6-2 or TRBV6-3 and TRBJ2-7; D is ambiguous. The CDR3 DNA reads TGTGCCAGCAGTTACTCGAATTTACACGAGCAGTACTTC. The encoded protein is CASSYSNLHEQYF.